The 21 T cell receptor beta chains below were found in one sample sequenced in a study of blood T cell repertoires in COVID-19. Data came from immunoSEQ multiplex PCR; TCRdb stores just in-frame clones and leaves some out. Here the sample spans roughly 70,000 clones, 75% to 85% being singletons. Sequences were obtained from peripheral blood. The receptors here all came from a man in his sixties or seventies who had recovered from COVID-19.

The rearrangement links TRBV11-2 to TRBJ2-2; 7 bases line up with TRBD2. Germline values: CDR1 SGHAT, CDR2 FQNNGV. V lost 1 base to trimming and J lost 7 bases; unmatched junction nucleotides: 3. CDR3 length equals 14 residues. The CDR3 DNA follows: TGTGCCAGCAGCTTAGGGGTAGCGGGCGGGGAGCTGTTTTTT. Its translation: CASSLGVAGGELFF.

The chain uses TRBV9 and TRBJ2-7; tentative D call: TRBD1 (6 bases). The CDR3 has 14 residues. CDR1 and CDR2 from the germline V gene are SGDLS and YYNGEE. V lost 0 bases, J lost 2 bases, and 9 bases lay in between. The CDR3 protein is CASSVATGAYEQYF. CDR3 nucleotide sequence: TGTGCCAGCAGCGTAGCGACAGGTGCCTACGAGCAGTACTTC.

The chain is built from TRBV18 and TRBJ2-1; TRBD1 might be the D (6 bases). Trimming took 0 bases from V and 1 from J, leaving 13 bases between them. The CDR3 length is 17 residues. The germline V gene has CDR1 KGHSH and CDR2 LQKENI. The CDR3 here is CASSPPDGTRSYNEQFF. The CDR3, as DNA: TGTGCCAGCTCACCACCGGACGGGACAAGGTCCTACAATGAGCAGTTCTTC. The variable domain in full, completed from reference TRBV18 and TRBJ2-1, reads NAGVMQNPRHLVRRRGQEARLRCSPMKGHSHVYWYRQLPEEGLKFMVYLQKENIIDESGMPKERFSAEFPKEGPSILRIQQVVRGDSAAYFCASSPPDGTRSYNEQFFGPGTRLTVL.

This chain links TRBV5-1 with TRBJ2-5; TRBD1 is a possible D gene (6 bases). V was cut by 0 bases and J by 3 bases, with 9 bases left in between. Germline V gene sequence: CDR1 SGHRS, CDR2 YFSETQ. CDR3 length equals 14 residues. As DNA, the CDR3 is TGCGCCAGCAGCTTGGCCCACAGGGAAGAGACCCAGTACTTC. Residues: CASSLAHREETQYF. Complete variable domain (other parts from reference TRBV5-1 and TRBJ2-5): KAGVTQTPRYLIKTRGQQVTLSCSPISGHRSVSWYQQTPGQGLQFLFEYFSETQRNKGNFPGRFSGRQFSNSRSEMNVSTLELGDSALYLCASSLAHREETQYFGPGTRLLVL.

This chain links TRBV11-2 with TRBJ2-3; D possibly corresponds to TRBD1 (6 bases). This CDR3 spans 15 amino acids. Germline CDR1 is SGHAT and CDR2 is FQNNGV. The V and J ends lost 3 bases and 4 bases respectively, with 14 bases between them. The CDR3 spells CASSLGTPDADTQYF. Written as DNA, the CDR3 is TGTGCCAGCAGCTTGGGGACACCCGATGCAGATACGCAGTATTTT. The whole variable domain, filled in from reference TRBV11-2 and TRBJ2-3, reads EAGVAQSPRYKIIEKRQSVAFWCNPISGHATLYWYQQILGQGPKLLIQFQNNGVVDDSQLPKDRFSAERLKGVDSTLKIQPAKLEDSAVYLCASSLGTPDADTQYFGPGTRLTVL.

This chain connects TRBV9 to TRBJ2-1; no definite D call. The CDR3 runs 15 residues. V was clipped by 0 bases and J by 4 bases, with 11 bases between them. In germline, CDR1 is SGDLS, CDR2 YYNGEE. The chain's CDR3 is CASSVERWRYNEQFF. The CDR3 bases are TGTGCCAGCAGCGTAGAGCGCTGGCGGTACAATGAGCAGTTCTTC.

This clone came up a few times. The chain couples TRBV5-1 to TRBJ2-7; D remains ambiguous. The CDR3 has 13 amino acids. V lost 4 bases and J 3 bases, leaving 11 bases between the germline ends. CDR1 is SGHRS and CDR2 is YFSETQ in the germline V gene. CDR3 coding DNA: TGCGCCAGCAGCCTTACAGCTTACTACGAGCAGTACTTC. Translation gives CASSLTAYYEQYF.

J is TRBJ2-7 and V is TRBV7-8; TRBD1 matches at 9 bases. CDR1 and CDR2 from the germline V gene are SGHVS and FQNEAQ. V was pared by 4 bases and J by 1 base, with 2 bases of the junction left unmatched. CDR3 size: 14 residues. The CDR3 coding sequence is TGTGCCAGCAGCTCGGGACAGGGATCCTACGAGCAGTACTTC. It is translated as CASSSGQGSYEQYF.

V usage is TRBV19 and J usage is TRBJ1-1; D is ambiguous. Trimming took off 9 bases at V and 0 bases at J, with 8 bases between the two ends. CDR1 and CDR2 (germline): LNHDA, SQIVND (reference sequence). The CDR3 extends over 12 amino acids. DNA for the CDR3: TGTGCCAGGGAGAGGGTGAACACTGAAGCTTTCTTT. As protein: CARERVNTEAFF.

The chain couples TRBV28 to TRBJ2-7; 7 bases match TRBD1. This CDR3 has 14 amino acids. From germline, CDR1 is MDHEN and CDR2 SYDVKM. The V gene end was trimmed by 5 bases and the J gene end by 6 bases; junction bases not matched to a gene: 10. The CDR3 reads CASSPPTGIGEQYF. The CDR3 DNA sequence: TGTGCCAGCAGTCCCCCGACAGGGATCGGCGAGCAGTACTTC.

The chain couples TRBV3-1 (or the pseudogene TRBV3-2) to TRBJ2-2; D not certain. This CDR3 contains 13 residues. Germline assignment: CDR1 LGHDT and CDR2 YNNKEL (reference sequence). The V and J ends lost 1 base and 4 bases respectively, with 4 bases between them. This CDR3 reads CASSQGSTGELFF. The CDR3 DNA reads TGTGCCAGCAGCCAAGGGAGCACCGGGGAGCTGTTTTTT.

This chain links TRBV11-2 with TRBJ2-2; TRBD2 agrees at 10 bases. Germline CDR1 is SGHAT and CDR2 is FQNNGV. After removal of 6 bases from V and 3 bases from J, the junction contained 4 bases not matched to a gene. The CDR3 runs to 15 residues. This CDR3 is CASSFSGRYTGELFF. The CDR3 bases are TGTGCCAGCAGTTTTAGCGGGAGGTACACCGGGGAGCTGTTTTTT.

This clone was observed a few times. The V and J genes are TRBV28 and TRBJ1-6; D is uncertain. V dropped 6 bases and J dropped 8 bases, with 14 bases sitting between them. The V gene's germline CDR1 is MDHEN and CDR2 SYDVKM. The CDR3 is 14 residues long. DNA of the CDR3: TGTGCCAGCAGCGGAACCCCGGGATATTCACCCCTCCACTTT. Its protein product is CASSGTPGYSPLHF. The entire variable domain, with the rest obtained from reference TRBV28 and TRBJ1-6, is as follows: DVKVTQSSRYLVKRTGEKVFLECVQDMDHENMFWYRQDPGLGLRLIYFSYDVKMKEKGDIPEGYSVSREKKERFSLILESASTNQTSMYLCASSGTPGYSPLHFGNGTRLTVT.

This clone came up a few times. The CDR3: CASSLSLGQGLPGTLHF. CDR3 nucleotides: TGTGCCAGCAGTTTATCGTTGGGACAGGGCCTCCCTGGGACCCTCCACTTT. The chain carries TRBV27 and TRBJ1-6, with 9 bases that match TRBD1. This CDR3 spans 17 amino acids. The V gene end was trimmed by 0 bases and the J gene end by 14 bases; junction bases not matched to a gene: 14. Per germline, CDR1 MNHEY and CDR2 SMNVEV (reference sequence).

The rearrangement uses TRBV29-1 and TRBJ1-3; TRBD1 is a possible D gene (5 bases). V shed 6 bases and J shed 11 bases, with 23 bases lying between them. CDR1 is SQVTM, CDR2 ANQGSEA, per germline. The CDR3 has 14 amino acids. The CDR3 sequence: CSVAAGTGGNAIYF. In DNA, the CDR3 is TGCAGCGTCGCAGCCGGGACGGGGGGAAATGCCATATATTTT.

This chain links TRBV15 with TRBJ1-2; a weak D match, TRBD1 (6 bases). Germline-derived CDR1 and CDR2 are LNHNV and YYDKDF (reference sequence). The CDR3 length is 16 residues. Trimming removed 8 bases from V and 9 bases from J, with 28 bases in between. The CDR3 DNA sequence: TGTGCCACCCACTTGGCGGGGGGACAACCGGACATGAGCTACACCTTC. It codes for CATHLAGGQPDMSYTF.

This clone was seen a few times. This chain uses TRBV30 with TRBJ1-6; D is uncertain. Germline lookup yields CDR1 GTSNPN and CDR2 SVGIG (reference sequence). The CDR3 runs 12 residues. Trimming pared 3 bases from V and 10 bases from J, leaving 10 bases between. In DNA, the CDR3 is TGTGCCTGGAGGTGGACGGGGTCACCCCTCCACTTT. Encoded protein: CAWRWTGSPLHF.

DNA for the CDR3: TGTGCCTGGGGCCCGGGACTGGACTATGGCTACACCTTC. Translation gives CAWGPGLDYGYTF. The V and J genes are TRBV30 and TRBJ1-2, with D maybe TRBD1 (5 bases). The CDR3 is 13 amino acids. The germline gives CDR1 GTSNPN, CDR2 SVGIG (reference sequence). V was cut by 5 bases and J by 3 bases, with 13 bases left in between.

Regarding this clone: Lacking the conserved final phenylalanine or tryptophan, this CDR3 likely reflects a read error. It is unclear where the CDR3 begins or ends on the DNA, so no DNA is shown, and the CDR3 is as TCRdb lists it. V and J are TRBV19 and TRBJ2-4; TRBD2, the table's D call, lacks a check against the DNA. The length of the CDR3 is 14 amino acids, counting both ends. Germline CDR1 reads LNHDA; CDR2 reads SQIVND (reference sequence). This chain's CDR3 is CASSISGAVKREES.

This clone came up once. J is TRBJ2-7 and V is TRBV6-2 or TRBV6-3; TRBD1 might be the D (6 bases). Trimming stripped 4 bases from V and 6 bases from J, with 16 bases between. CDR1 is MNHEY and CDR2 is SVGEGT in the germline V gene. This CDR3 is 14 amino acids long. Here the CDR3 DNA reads TGTGCCAGCAGTTCACACAGGGTACCGAGCGAGCAGTACTTC. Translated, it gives CASSSHRVPSEQYF.

The CDR3 DNA is TGTGCCAGTAGTCCCAGACAGGGCGGAGACTCCTACGAGCAGTACTTC. It is translated as CASSPRQGGDSYEQYF. The chain uses TRBV19 and TRBJ2-7, with 7 nucleotides matching TRBD1. V was clipped by 5 bases and J by 0 bases; unmatched bases: 10. This CDR3 is 16 amino acids long. CDR1 and CDR2 from the germline V gene are LNHDA and SQIVND (reference sequence).